Sequencing of this TCR beta chain was carried out in a study of CD8 T cells in Susac syndrome. The multiple sclerosis controls were treatment-naive patients with relapsing-remitting disease that was stable or active. FACS enriched CD8+ TEMRA cells, while bulk CD8+ and CD4+ were negatively isolated. The J segment lost 4 bases and the V segment lost 10 bases, leaving 6 bases of the junction unmatched. Germline CDR1 and CDR2: MNHEY and SMNVEV (reference sequence). This CDR3 contains 13 residues. It was with random hexamers that roughly 0.45 to 1 ug RNA was reverse transcribed. The method of amplification for TCR beta CDR3 was immunoSEQ multiplex PCR, covering 54 Vbeta and 13 Jbeta. TCRdb reprocessed the immunoSEQ multiplex PCR reads with MiXCR, giving one entry per CDR3 protein. Among about 280,000 distinct CDR3 sequences listed, 70% to 90% were seen once.

This receptor was identified in a human donor with multiple sclerosis. The chain joins TRBV27 to TRBJ2-7, with 11 bases that match TRBD1. The sample was CD8+ T cells from PBMCs. CDR3 loop: CAIRTGGRYEQYF. The CDR3, as DNA: TGTGCCATCCGGACAGGGGGCCGGTACGAGCAGTACTTC.